This T cell receptor beta chain was identified in a study of blood T cell repertoires in COVID-19. Germline V lookup: CDR1 SGDLS, CDR2 YYNGEE. Deletions cut 5 bases from V and 5 bases from J, with 13 bases between. The CDR3 sequence is 13 residues long. Clones were read by immunoSEQ multiplex PCR, and TCRdb kept only the in-frame ones, dropping some. The data hold approximately 170,000 clones, with 80% to 90% observed a single time. The TCR sequence derives from a woman aged 80 or older with COVID-19, enrolled during active disease. The specimen sequenced was peripheral blood. This chain connects TRBV9 to TRBJ1-2; TRBD1 might be the D (6 bases). This CDR3 is CASRGAGPYGYTF. CDR3 sequence (DNA): TGTGCCAGCAGGGGGGCAGGTCCTTATGGCTACACCTTC. The whole variable domain, remainder taken from reference TRBV9 and TRBJ1-2, is DSGVTQTPKHLITATGQRVTLRCSPRSGDLSVYWYQQSLDQGLQFLIQYYNGEERAKGNILERFSAQQFPDLHSELNLSSLELGDSALYFCASRGAGPYGYTFGSGTRLTVV.